This T cell receptor beta chain was documented in a study of T cell repertoires in cytomegalovirus infection. For the study at large: Public signatures in TCR beta pointed to CMV infection and matching HLA type. Points from the study as a whole: The cumulative frequency of public TCR beta families distinguished individuals who carried CMV together with the relevant HLA.

Turning to this clonotype: Antigen: not known.

TCRdb re-derived calls from the reads in MiXCR, one entry per CDR3 protein. The sample consists of 550,000 to 700,000 distinct CDR3 sequences, around two fifths of them appearing once. From germline, CDR1 is LGHNA and CDR2 YNFKEQ. The CDR3 totals 15 residues. Between the trimmed V and J ends, which lost 0 bases and 0 bases, there was a span of 9 bases. The chain couples TRBV4-2 to TRBJ2-7, with D uncertain. The sample in question was cultured PBMCs, obtained from culture after CMV antigen stimulation. This receptor was identified in a human donor in good health (CMV status not recorded). Some clones in this sample may be carry-over from other donors' samples. In DNA form, the CDR3 reads TGTGCCAGCAGCCAAGATGGATCCCGCTCCTACGAGCAGTACTTC. Its translation: CASSQDGSRSYEQYF.